This TCR beta chain was observed in a study of glioma-infiltrating T cells. In the study overall: Samples included WHO grade II oligodendrogliomas or astrocytomas and initial-diagnosis grade IV glioblastomas. Overall study findings and caveats: Signature shared blood CDR3 motifs were enriched in low-divergence and depleted in high-divergence patients.

This CDR3 spans 17 amino acids. Germline V gene lookup returns CDR1 MNHEY and CDR2 SVGEGT. TCR alpha and beta CDR3 regions were amplified from RNA using iRepertoire nested multiplex PCR. TCRdb independently ran MiXCR on the multiplex PCR reads; one entry per CDR3 protein. The table has around 390,000 distinct CDR3 sequences, roughly 41% seen once. A single count supports this clonotype. Its target is not known. A much larger clone is a single base away; this may be a read error. Sample: glioma tissue, nonneoplastic brain tissue, or PBMCs (not recorded which). The gene calls are TRBV6-2 or TRBV6-3 and TRBJ2-1, with 11 positions matching TRBD2. This clonotype originated in a human donor with low-grade glioma or glioblastoma, undergoing nonglioma brain surgery, or in good health (not recorded which). In DNA, the CDR3 is TGTGCCAGCAGCGATTTAGCGGGAGGGCCCTCGTACAATGAGAAGTTCTTC. This encodes CASSDLAGGPSYNEKFF.